This T cell receptor (beta chain) was sequenced for a study of blood T cell repertoires in COVID-19. Trimming removed 5 bases from V and 4 bases from J, with 14 bases in between. Per the germline V gene, CDR1 is SGHTA and CDR2 is FQGNSA. This CDR3 region has 14 residues. Assay used: immunoSEQ multiplex PCR; TCRdb lists only in-frame clones, some missing. The data contain 200,000 to 300,000 clones, 75% to 90% of them singletons. Material: peripheral blood. The TCR sequence derives from a woman aged 60-75 years with active or convalescent COVID-19. The rearrangement uses TRBV7-2 and TRBJ2-5, with D unresolved. DNA for the CDR3: TGTGCCAGCAGCCTTCTCGCTTCGGGAGAGACCCAGTACTTC. Its translation is CASSLLASGETQYF.